A selection of T cell receptor beta chains follows, all from one sample in a study of T cell changes during pregnancy in multiple sclerosis. TCRdb's copy holds only in-frame clones and misses some; the assay was immunoSEQ multiplex PCR. The sample records roughly 34,000 clones, roughly 90% being singletons. The specimen comprised CD8+ T cells from peripheral blood mononuclear cells, sampled in the third trimester of pregnancy. These TCRs come from a female donor with multiple sclerosis, enrolled in a pregnancy study. Each CDR3 is given with its conserved first and last residue. The D gene is left open where the match is weak. Part of the rows lack a size; the others show once, few, many or a class for expanded clones.

CDR3 length	V gene	J gene	clone size	D gene	CDR3 protein	CDR3 DNA
16	TRBV5-6	TRBJ1-1	-	-	CASSLAGGQSLFLAFF	TGTGCCAGCAGCTTGGCGGGTGGACAGAGCCTTTTTTTAGCTTTCTTT
13	TRBV15	TRBJ2-1	-	-	CATSARTYNEQFF	TGTGCCACCAGCGCGCGGACTTACAATGAGCAGTTCTTC
15	TRBV7-3	TRBJ1-6	-	-	CASSFDSSYNSPLHF	TGTGCCAGCAGCTTTGACAGCTCCTATAATTCACCCCTCCACTTT
15	TRBV11-1	TRBJ2-7	-	-	CASSLTGSGSYEQYF	TGTGCCAGCAGCTTAACAGGGTCGGGCTCCTACGAGCAGTACTTC
16	TRBV5-6	TRBJ1-2	-	TRBD1	CASSLSGRGVSGGYTF	TGTGCCAGCAGCTTGTCGGGCAGGGGGGTATCGGGAGGCTACACCTTC
14	TRBV18	TRBJ1-6	-	TRBD1	CASSRDRGNSPLHF	TGTGCCAGCTCCCGGGACAGGGGGAATTCACCCCTCCACTTT
13	TRBV2	TRBJ2-7	-	-	CASREGQYYEQYF	TGTGCCAGCAGGGAAGGACAGTACTACGAGCAGTACTTC
16	TRBV4-2	TRBJ1-2	-	-	CASSQTQRTAIYGYTF	TGTGCCAGCAGCCAAACCCAGAGGACAGCCATCTATGGCTACACCTTC
18	TRBV18	TRBJ2-3	-	-	CASSPPLVGPKSTDTQYF	TGTGCCAGCTCACCCCCTTTAGTTGGTCCCAAAAGTACAGATACGCAGTATTTT
12	TRBV11-2	TRBJ2-7	-	-	CASSSPAAEQYF	TGTGCCAGCAGCTCCCCTGCGGCCGAGCAGTACTTC
14	TRBV12-5	TRBJ1-1	-	-	CASGPSGYGTEAFF	TGTGCTAGTGGTCCTTCAGGGTACGGCACTGAAGCTTTCTTT
14	TRBV6-1	TRBJ1-1	few	-	CASSEFSVNTEAFF	TGTGCCAGCAGTGAATTCTCCGTGAACACTGAAGCTTTCTTT
14	TRBV29-1	TRBJ2-5	once	TRBD1	CSVPGQAYQETQYF	TGCAGCGTTCCAGGACAGGCCTACCAAGAGACCCAGTACTTC
12	TRBV9	TRBJ1-2	-	-	CASSGETDGYTF	TGTGCCAGCAGCGGAGAAACCGATGGCTACACCTTC
13	TRBV7-8	TRBJ2-7	once	-	CASGRTVAYEQYF	TGTGCCAGCGGCCGGACAGTTGCCTACGAGCAGTACTTC
18	TRBV7-9	TRBJ1-2	-	TRBD1	CASSSKTGTVGGRYGYTF	TGTGCCAGCAGCTCGAAAACCGGGACAGTAGGGGGGAGGTATGGCTACACCTTC
15	TRBV7-9	TRBJ1-4	-	-	CASTITGNWREKLFF	TGTGCCAGCACCATAACAGGGAATTGGCGAGAAAAACTGTTTTTT
16	TRBV19	TRBJ1-5	-	-	CASSLWTRMGNQPQHF	TGTGCCAGTAGTCTCTGGACAAGGATGGGCAATCAGCCCCAGCATTTT
15	TRBV10-2	TRBJ2-5	-	TRBD2	CASSETSGGRGTQYF	TGCGCCAGCAGTGAAACTAGCGGGGGCAGGGGGACCCAGTACTTC
15	TRBV5-6	TRBJ1-5	once	TRBD1	CASSPWGQINQPQHF	TGTGCCAGCAGCCCTTGGGGACAGATCAATCAGCCCCAGCATTTT
12	TRBV30	TRBJ1-1	few	-	CAWTYGNTEAFF	TGTGCCTGGACCTATGGGAACACTGAAGCTTTCTTT
17	TRBV10-3	TRBJ2-5	-	-	CAISEAGLSSREETQYF	TGTGCCATCAGTGAGGCCGGACTGTCATCGAGAGAAGAGACCCAGTACTTC
15	TRBV5-6	TRBJ2-7	-	TRBD2	CASSLRGDGTYEQYF	TGTGCCAGCAGCTTGCGGGGGGATGGAACCTACGAGCAGTACTTC
11	TRBV6-6	TRBJ1-2	-	-	CASREARGYTF	TGTGCCAGCAGGGAGGCACGGGGCTACACCTTC
13	TRBV16	TRBJ1-4	-	-	CASSRARNEKLFF	TGTGCCAGCAGCCGGGCAAGAAATGAAAAACTGTTTTTT
16	TRBV9	TRBJ1-2	-	-	CASSGEGGNGNYGYTF	TGTGCCAGCAGCGGCGAAGGGGGTAATGGGAACTATGGCTACACCTTC
15	TRBV5-4	TRBJ2-1	-	TRBD2	CASSTTGTTLNEQFF	TGTGCCAGCAGCACCACCGGGACTACTCTCAATGAGCAGTTCTTC
16	TRBV7-3	TRBJ2-3	-	TRBD2	CASSGGTSGSTDTQYF	TGTGCCAGCAGCGGGGGGACTAGCGGATCCACAGATACGCAGTATTTT
14	TRBV5-6	TRBJ2-7	-	TRBD1	CASSRQGYGGEQYF	TGTGCCAGCAGCCGACAGGGGTACGGTGGCGAGCAGTACTTC
15	TRBV9	TRBJ1-2	-	TRBD1	CASSAVGGQGASYTF	TGTGCCAGCAGCGCGGTGGGGGGACAGGGGGCGAGCTACACCTTC